These 32 T cell receptor beta chains originate from one sample sequenced in a study of human CD8 memory T cell subsets. UMI-labeled 5' RACE produced the TCR beta libraries. Reprocessing the 5' RACE reads, TCRdb reports a single entry for every CDR3 protein and omits DNA. This sample lists 17,000 or so distinct CDR3 sequences; its ten largest clones have approximately 5.7%. The specimen sequenced was CD8+ stem-like memory T cells (TSCM and TCM) sorted from PBMCs. Stated subset: stem-like memory CD8 T cells (TSTEM), CCR7+ PD-1- TIGIT-. These receptors originate from a human donor in good health.

V and J are TRBV27 and TRBJ1-2; TCRdb's D call of TRBD1 is untestable without DNA. This CDR3 comprises 13 residues. CDR1 and CDR2 (germline): MNHEY, SMNVEV (reference sequence). The CDR3 loop reads CASSTGTGYGYTF.

The chain is built from TRBV6-2 or TRBV6-3 and TRBJ2-7; TCRdb's D call, TRBD2, is unchecked because there is no DNA. This CDR3 spans 15 amino acids. From germline, CDR1 is MNHEY and CDR2 SVGEGT. This chain's CDR3 is CASSYSLAGVYEQYF.

The rearrangement joins TRBV4-3 to TRBJ2-1; TCRdb proposes TRBD2, but this gene call is untestable without DNA. This CDR3 region has 17 residues. Looked up from germline, CDR1 is LGHNA and CDR2 is YSLEER. This CDR3 is CASSQGPSGAGVIEQFF.

CDR3 in amino acids: CASSQESSAYEQYF. The chain recombines TRBV4-3 with TRBJ2-7. Germline V gene data show CDR1 as LGHNA and CDR2 as YSLEER. This CDR3 spans 14 amino acids.

The chain recombines TRBV10-2 with TRBJ1-2; as DNA is missing, the TRBD1 call by TCRdb cannot be tested. The germline gives CDR1 WSHSY, CDR2 SAAADI. This CDR3 has 15 amino acids. This chain's CDR3 is CASSDWGGEVYGYTF.

The V and J genes are TRBV28 and TRBJ2-7; TCRdb names TRBD2, which stays unverified in the absence of DNA. This CDR3 comprises 14 residues. Germline V gives CDR1 MDHEN, CDR2 SYDVKM. The CDR3 is CASSPPTSIYEQYF.

This clonotype shows up as medium-sized by frequency. The chain employs TRBV29-1 and TRBJ1-2; TCRdb designates TRBD1, a call that cannot be tested without DNA. This CDR3 is built from 15 residues. CDR1 SQVTM and CDR2 ANQGSEA come from the germline V gene. The CDR3 protein is CSVEDWGTDRYGYTF.

V and J are TRBV12-3 or TRBV12-4 and TRBJ2-2; without DNA, the TCRdb call of TRBD1 cannot be checked. The CDR3 extends over 15 amino acids. CDR3 region: CASTRQGTTTGELFF.

This chain links TRBV4-1 with TRBJ1-1. Per the germline V gene, CDR1 is MGHRA and CDR2 is YSYEKL. The CDR3 runs to 12 residues. This chain's CDR3 is CASSHDTTEAFF.

The J gene is TRBJ1-5, the V gene TRBV7-9. Germline CDR1 is SEHNR and CDR2 is FQNEAQ (reference sequence). The CDR3 length is 12 residues. The CDR3 protein is CASSLGSQPQHF.

J is TRBJ2-2 and V is TRBV4-2; the D gene TCRdb calls, TRBD1, cannot be checked with no DNA. The CDR3 has 16 amino acids. CDR1 is LGHNA and CDR2 is YNFKEQ in the germline V gene. The CDR3 sequence: CASSQEETENTGELFF.

J is TRBJ2-7 and V is TRBV5-4; TCRdb's D call of TRBD1 is untestable without DNA. The CDR3 is 15 residues long. The germline V gene encodes CDR1 SGHNT and CDR2 YYREEE (reference sequence). CDR3 in amino acids: CASSLGTGGSYEQYF.

The chain recombines TRBV7-8 with TRBJ2-7; TCRdb gives TRBD1 as the D gene, but with no DNA this cannot be confirmed. Germline V lookup: CDR1 SGHVS, CDR2 FQNEAQ. The CDR3 extends over 16 amino acids. CDR3 sequence reads: CASSSDPPDRAYEQYF.

Frequency places this clonotype as medium-sized. CDR3 loop: CASRIGVNTEAFF. The chain recombines TRBV10-2 with TRBJ1-1. The V gene's germline CDR1 is WSHSY and CDR2 SAAADI. The CDR3 runs to 13 residues.

The chain employs TRBV4-1 and TRBJ2-5. CDR3 length: 13 amino acids. In germline, CDR1 is MGHRA, CDR2 YSYEKL. CDR3 sequence: CASSQEIEQRIDF.

This rearrangement joins TRBV7-3 to TRBJ2-7; TCRdb calls TRBD2, which cannot be checked without DNA. The CDR3 loop spans 15 amino acids. The germline CDR1 and CDR2 sequences are SGHTA and FQGTGA. CDR3 protein: CASSLGASGSYEQYF.

V and J are TRBV7-9 and TRBJ2-1; the D call of TRBD1 rests on TCRdb alone, since no DNA is present to check it. The germline gives CDR1 SEHNR, CDR2 FQNEAQ (reference sequence). CDR3 length equals 15 residues. CDR3 amino acids: CASSPPGKSYNEQFF. Supplemented by reference TRBV7-9 and TRBJ2-1, the full variable domain reads DTGVSQNPRHKITKRGQNVTFRCDPISEHNRLYWYRQTLGQGPEFLTYFQNEAQLEKSRLLSDRFSAERPKGSFSTLEIQRTEQGDSAMYLCASSPPGKSYNEQFFGPGTRLTVL.

The chain employs TRBV20-1 and TRBJ1-1; the D call of TRBD1 rests on TCRdb alone, since no DNA is present to check it. The V gene's germline CDR1 is DFQATT and CDR2 SNEGSKA (reference sequence). CDR3 length: 16 amino acids. CDR3 sequence reads: CSALGQGVIMNTEAFF.

The chain combines TRBV24-1 with TRBJ2-4. The germline CDR1 and CDR2 sequences are KGHDR and SFDVKD. The CDR3 contains 18 residues. The CDR3 reads CATSDLVPADLAKNIQYF.

V usage is TRBV29-1 and J usage is TRBJ1-2; absent DNA, TCRdb's TRBD1 call cannot be checked. Germline assignment: CDR1 SQVTM and CDR2 ANQGSEA. The CDR3 contains 13 residues. The CDR3 is CSVPRATGGGYTF.

This clonotype shows up as medium-sized (0.01 to 0.1%) by frequency. V gene TRBV20-1 combines with J gene TRBJ2-7; TCRdb returns TRBD1, unconfirmable since there is no DNA. The CDR3 consists of 15 residues. Germline CDR1 is DFQATT and CDR2 is SNEGSKA (reference sequence). CDR3: CSARDLTSGGDEQYF.

The chain has TRBV15 and TRBJ2-3; TCRdb reports TRBD2, a call that lacks DNA to check it against. Germline CDR1 and CDR2: LNHNV and YYDKDF (reference sequence). The CDR3 is made up of 15 amino acids. CDR3 sequence: CATSRVAGSTDTQYF. Based on the CDR3 plus reference TRBV15 and TRBJ2-3, the full variable domain is DAMVIQNPRYQVTQFGKPVTLSCSQTLNHNVMYWYQQKSSQAPKLLFHYYDKDFNNEADTPDNFQSRRPNTSFCFLDIRSPGLGDTAMYLCATSRVAGSTDTQYFGPGTRLTVL.

This clonotype registers medium-sized (0.01 to 0.1%) by frequency. The J gene is TRBJ1-5, the V gene TRBV6-5. The CDR3 is 15 amino acids. Germline V gene sequence: CDR1 MNHEY, CDR2 SVGAGI. CDR3 residues: CASSYSSTTNQPQHF.

The rearrangement joins TRBV7-9 to TRBJ1-6. The germline CDR1 and CDR2 sequences are SEHNR and FQNEAQ (reference sequence). CDR3 size: 14 residues. Here the CDR3 reads CASSSDASGSPLHF.

The gene calls are TRBV30 and TRBJ2-7; the D call from TCRdb, TRBD1, cannot be confirmed without DNA. The CDR3 runs to 12 residues. CDR1 and CDR2 from the germline V gene are GTSNPN and SVGIG (reference sequence). This CDR3 is CAWGRESYEQYF.

The chain has TRBV11-2 and TRBJ1-1; checking the TCRdb D call of TRBD1 is not possible without DNA. CDR3 length equals 11 residues. CDR1 is SGHAT and CDR2 is FQNNGV in the germline V gene. This CDR3 is CASSPGPEAFF.

The chain employs TRBV7-9 and TRBJ2-1; TCRdb's D call, TRBD2, is unchecked because there is no DNA. The CDR3 runs to 16 residues. The germline V gene has CDR1 SEHNR and CDR2 FQNEAQ (reference sequence). This CDR3 is CASSHGVGLAGIEQFF.

The V and J genes are TRBV7-2 and TRBJ1-1. The CDR3 has 14 amino acids. Per germline, CDR1 SGHTA and CDR2 FQGNSA. This CDR3 is CASSYKPLAGEAFF.

This chain links TRBV7-9 with TRBJ1-1. The CDR3 length is 13 residues. Germline loops: CDR1 SEHNR, CDR2 FQNEAQ (reference sequence). The CDR3 reads CASSPTPNTEAFF.

The CDR3 protein is CASVAGGETQYF. The chain couples TRBV2 to TRBJ2-5; TCRdb's D call, TRBD2, is unchecked because there is no DNA. This CDR3 is 12 amino acids long. The V gene's germline CDR1 is SNHLY and CDR2 FYNNEI.

The J gene is TRBJ2-1, the V gene TRBV29-1; TCRdb picks TRBD1, but there is no DNA to check that call. Germline CDR1 SQVTM, CDR2 ANQGSEA. This CDR3 is built from 14 residues. The CDR3 loop is CSVEGQGSYNEQFF.

V usage is TRBV30 and J usage is TRBJ1-4; TCRdb's D gene call, TRBD1, goes unchecked for lack of DNA. Germline V gene lookup returns CDR1 GTSNPN and CDR2 SVGIG (reference sequence). This CDR3 spans 14 amino acids. This CDR3 is CAWSKGQGNKKLFF.